There are a few counts of the clone carrying this TCR beta chain. Its matching antigen is unknown. This CDR3 has 14 amino acids. The germline CDR1 and CDR2 sequences are LNHDA and SQIVND (reference sequence). J gave up 7 bases and V 5 bases, and 8 bases lay outside the gene matches. Every participating donor gave one draw, a heparinised blood sample averaging about 120 mL. Populations obtained by sorting all exceeded 95% purity. The sample originates from a study of beta chain features in type 1 diabetes. The sequenced template was cDNA made from the entire isolated RNA. Produced via immunoSEQ multiplex PCR; TCRdb's table is partial and in-frame only. Of tens of thousands of clones listed, around a third are singletons. Findings of the study overall: Small HLA sub-analyses could not settle whether HLA shapes TCRB rearrangement. Within the patient group, naive, central memory and Treg TCRB repertoires appeared more similar to each other than within healthy donors.

The J gene is TRBJ1-1, the V gene TRBV19; 9 bases are a match to TRBD1. Input material: stem cell memory CD4+ T cells from blood. The clonotype originates from a woman younger than 35 in good health. CDR3 protein: CASSWDREGGEAFF. CDR3 DNA: TGTGCCAGTAGTTGGGACAGGGAAGGTGGTGAAGCTTTCTTT.